This T cell receptor (beta chain) emerged from a study of blood T cell repertoires in COVID-19. In the study overall: T cells, B-cell-depleted T cells, or PBMCs supplied cDNA or gDNA.

Per the study methods: Amplified reference gene primers provided the basis for estimating nucleated cell counts. TCRdb keeps only in-frame clones here, not all; method: immunoSEQ multiplex PCR. V and J calls and clone size are given by that table; D and trimming were obtained from the DNA. Here the sample spans some 210,000 clones, about 91% being singletons. The CDR3 is made up of 13 amino acids. Germline lookup yields CDR1 MDHEN and CDR2 SYDVKM. V lost 9 bases to trimming and J lost 1 base, with 12 bases between them. Sequenced input: PBMCs or T cells enriched from blood (not recorded which). J is TRBJ1-1 and V is TRBV28; the D is unclear. The sequence came from a man aged 18 to 29 with acute COVID-19. CDR3 in amino acids: CASPPGPNTEAFF. CDR3 nucleotides: TGTGCCAGTCCGCCTGGGCCGAACACTGAAGCTTTCTTT.